This TCR beta chain appears in the sequencing data of a study of T cell responses to AZD1222 COVID-19 vaccine. The CDR3 consists of 14 residues. J lost 2 bases, V lost 6 bases, and 5 bases had no gene match. The germline V gene has CDR1 MNHEY and CDR2 SVGEGT. The data were produced by immunoSEQ multiplex PCR, yet TCRdb's version contains in-frame clones alone and is incomplete. This table has some 130,000 clones, roughly 93% appearing once. This clonotype originated in an adult in good health. The V call is TRBV6-2 or TRBV6-3, the J call TRBJ1-1; 8 bases fit TRBD1. The sample here was peripheral blood, taken on day 0 of AZD1222 vaccination. In nucleotides, the CDR3 is TGTGCCAGCAGCTCCGGACAGGGCAACACTGAAGCTTTCTTT. This translates into CASSSGQGNTEAFF.